One and the same sample provided the 25 T cell receptor beta chains below, sequenced in a study of Tregs in tolerant kidney transplant recipients. Only in-frame clones appear in the TCRdb table, and some are missing; sequencing was by immunoSEQ multiplex PCR. The sample carries fewer than 80,000 clones, roughly 98% recorded once. Specimen: Tregs from blood, collected before the transplant. The receptor set was obtained from a human donor who received a combined kidney and bone marrow transplant.

The rearrangement links TRBV5-1 to TRBJ1-2; D is undetermined. V shed 5 bases and J shed 2 bases, with 13 bases lying between them. This CDR3 spans 14 amino acids. From germline, CDR1 is SGHRS and CDR2 YFSETQ. Here the CDR3 reads CASSLIDTNYGYTF. CDR3 in DNA: TGCGCCAGCAGTCTTATCGACACGAACTATGGCTACACCTTC.

This chain joins TRBV29-1 and TRBJ2-7; D might be TRBD1 (6 bases). V gave up 0 bases and J gave up 4 bases, with 10 bases separating them. CDR1 SQVTM and CDR2 ANQGSEA come from the germline V gene. The CDR3 runs to 13 residues. The CDR3 coding sequence is TGCAGCGTTGAAGATCGCGACAGGTACGAGCAGTACTTC. It is translated as CSVEDRDRYEQYF.

The chain joins TRBV12-2 to TRBJ2-5; the DNA was not used to check the table's D call, TRBD1. TRBV12-2 is designated a pseudogene. This CDR3 has 16 amino acids. The CDR3: CASRFPTGWDQETQYF. CDR3 in DNA: TGTGCAAGTCGCTTTCCGACAGGTTGGGACCAAGAGACCCAGTACTTC.

This clone came up once. In nucleotides, the CDR3 is TGTGCCAGCTCCTTTTCCGAAGCTGGCTACACCTTC. Translated, it gives CASSFSEAGYTF. The chain uses TRBV18 and TRBJ1-2; D call uncertain. V was shortened by 6 bases and J by 7 bases, with 12 bases between the two germline ends. CDR1 and CDR2 from the germline V gene are KGHSH and LQKENI. The CDR3 totals 12 residues.

The chain couples TRBV6-1 to TRBJ2-5; 7 nucleotides line up with TRBD1. Trimming took 7 bases from V and 4 from J; bases not matched to a gene: 6. Germline V CDR1 and CDR2: MNHNS, SASEGT. CDR3 length equals 13 residues. CDR3 loop: CASIRQGRETQYF. CDR3 nucleotide sequence: TGTGCCAGCATTAGACAGGGCCGAGAGACCCAGTACTTC.

V usage is TRBV4-3 and J usage is TRBJ2-1; 9 bases are a match to TRBD2. Trimming cost V 1 base and J 8 bases; bases outside gene matches: 6. The CDR3 extends over 15 amino acids. CDR1 and CDR2 (germline): LGHNA, YSLEER. In nucleotides, the CDR3 is TGCGCCAGCAGCCAAGGCCTAGCGGGGTGGGATGAGCAGTTCTTC. Protein product: CASSQGLAGWDEQFF.

This clone was counted once. The chain combines TRBV19 with TRBJ2-1, with 7 bases aligning to TRBD1. CDR3 length: 14 amino acids. The germline gives CDR1 LNHDA, CDR2 SQIVND (reference sequence). Trimming cost V 3 bases and J 6 bases; bases outside gene matches: 5. The CDR3 loop reads CASSIWTGSNEQFF. CDR3 bases: TGTGCCAGTAGTATCTGGACAGGCAGCAATGAGCAGTTCTTC.

The chain has TRBV7-9 and TRBJ2-7; 9 bases are shared with TRBD1. This CDR3 region has 15 residues. Per the germline V gene, CDR1 is SEHNR and CDR2 is FQNEAQ (reference sequence). V dropped 5 bases and J dropped 5; count of bases not matched to a gene: 10. CDR3 amino acids: CASSPTGTGPDEQYF. In nucleotides, the CDR3 is TGTGCCAGCAGCCCCACCGGGACAGGGCCAGACGAGCAGTACTTC.

This chain links TRBV2 with TRBJ2-5; a weak D match, TRBD1 (5 bases). Germline CDR1 SNHLY, CDR2 FYNNEI. This CDR3 has 12 residues. V was clipped by 2 bases and J by 7 bases, with 8 bases between them. The CDR3 is CASSETRGTQYF. Written as DNA, the CDR3 is TGTGCCAGCAGTGAAACAAGGGGGACCCAGTACTTC.

In its sample, this clone was seen once. The CDR3, as DNA: TGTGCCAGCAGCTGGACAGGGAGGACTGAAGCTTTCTTT. The encoded protein is CASSWTGRTEAFF. This chain uses TRBV7-2 with TRBJ1-1; TRBD1 matches at 8 bases. V lost 4 bases to trimming and J lost 5 bases; unmatched junction nucleotides: 3. Germline V gene lookup returns CDR1 SGHTA and CDR2 FQGNSA. The CDR3 is 13 residues long. The full variable domain, with the rest looked up from reference TRBV7-2 and TRBJ1-1, is GAGVSQSPSNKVTEKGKDVELRCDPISGHTALYWYRQSLGQGLEFLIYFQGNSAPDKSGLPSDRFSAERTGGSVSTLTIQRTQQEDSAVYLCASSWTGRTEAFFGQGTRLTVV.

This chain links TRBV9 with TRBJ2-2, with TRBD2 matching over 8 bases. The J segment lost 2 bases and the V segment lost 6 bases, leaving 9 bases of the junction unmatched. The CDR3 is made up of 16 amino acids. Germline V gives CDR1 SGDLS, CDR2 YYNGEE. CDR3 nucleotides: TGTGCCAGCAAGTTGAGCGGGGGCCCTAACACCGGGGAGCTGTTTTTT. Its protein product is CASKLSGGPNTGELFF.

This chain joins TRBV5-8 and TRBJ2-7, with TRBD1 matching over 9 bases. J lost 0 bases, V lost 0 bases, and 1 base had no gene match. CDR3 size: 15 residues. Looked up from germline, CDR1 is SGHTS and CDR2 is YDEGEE. The CDR3 region has the DNA TGTGCCAGCAGCTTGGGGACAGGGGACTCCTACGAGCAGTACTTC. The encoded protein is CASSLGTGDSYEQYF.

The V gene is TRBV9, the J gene TRBJ1-2; no clear D gene. The CDR3 consists of 13 residues. The V gene lost 0 bases and the J gene lost 7 bases, with 10 bases spanning the gap. Germline V gene lookup returns CDR1 SGDLS and CDR2 YYNGEE. The CDR3 DNA reads TGTGCCAGCAGCGTAGATCTAAGATTTGGCTACACCTTC. It codes for CASSVDLRFGYTF.

This chain links TRBV29-1 with TRBJ2-7, with D unresolved. CDR1 and CDR2 (germline): SQVTM, ANQGSEA. The V end was cut by 4 bases, the J end by 3 bases, with 7 bases between. The CDR3 has 11 amino acids. CDR3 sequence reads: CSVVENYEQYF. DNA for the CDR3: TGCAGCGTTGTGGAGAACTACGAGCAGTACTTC.

This clone was recorded once. This chain joins TRBV4-1 and TRBJ2-1, with TRBD2 matching 11 bases. In germline, CDR1 is MGHRA, CDR2 YSYEKL. The CDR3 sequence is 16 residues long. Unmatched junction bases numbered 5, after V lost 3 bases and J lost 4 bases. CDR3 sequence reads: CASSQTGLAAYNEQFF. CDR3 DNA sequence: TGCGCCAGCAGCCAGACGGGACTAGCGGCATACAATGAGCAGTTCTTC.

Remarks on this clone: The germline gene is not matched at one end of the junction; a read error may be the cause. The rearrangement uses TRBV29-1 and TRBJ1-2; 7 nucleotides line up with TRBD1. The CDR3 runs to 15 residues. CDR1 and CDR2 (germline): SQVTM, ANQGSEA. The CDR3 is CSAEGRQGTGYGYTF. CDR3 nucleotides: TGCAGCGCTGAAGGCCGACAGGGCACAGGGTATGGCTACACCTTC.

The chain joins TRBV2 to TRBJ2-5; D gene uncertain. The V gene's germline CDR1 is SNHLY and CDR2 FYNNEI. The V gene lost 7 bases and the J gene lost 2 bases, with 8 bases spanning the gap. The CDR3 is 12 residues long. This CDR3 is CASTRVQETQYF. In DNA, the CDR3 is TGTGCCAGCACACGGGTGCAAGAGACCCAGTACTTC.

The V and J genes are TRBV9 and TRBJ1-2, with D possibly being TRBD1 (6 bases). The germline V gene encodes CDR1 SGDLS and CDR2 YYNGEE. Trimming shortened V by 4 bases and J by 0 bases, and 16 bases separated the two germline ends. CDR3 length: 16 amino acids. CDR3 loop: CASSPSTGLANYGYTF. CDR3 sequence (DNA): TGTGCCAGCAGCCCCTCCACAGGGCTAGCTAACTATGGCTACACCTTC.

The chain employs TRBV5-1 and TRBJ2-7; 10 bases fit TRBD1. CDR3 length: 13 residues. CDR1 and CDR2 from the germline V gene are SGHRS and YFSETQ. Trimming cost V 3 bases and J 5 bases; bases outside gene matches: 2. The CDR3 protein is CASSYGTGDEQYF. In nucleotides, the CDR3 is TGCGCCAGCAGCTACGGGACAGGGGACGAGCAGTACTTC.

The chain has TRBV7-2 and TRBJ2-2; D may be TRBD2 (6 bases). This CDR3 comprises 14 residues. Germline CDR1 and CDR2: SGHTA and FQGNSA. V lost 5 bases, J lost 8 bases, and 15 bases lay in between. CDR3 sequence: CASSGRAGPGELFF. The DNA of the CDR3 is TGTGCCAGCAGCGGGCGGGCGGGGCCGGGGGAGCTGTTTTTT.

The chain links TRBV6-5 to TRBJ2-1; 11 nucleotides line up with TRBD2. V trimming: 8 bases; J trimming: 9 bases; junction bases outside the gene matches: 12. Germline CDR1 reads MNHEY; CDR2 reads SVGAGI. There are 15 residues in the CDR3. The CDR3 bases are TGTGCCAGCGCCTTGTTAGCGGGGGGGCATAGTGAGCAGTTCTTC. This encodes CASALLAGGHSEQFF.

The chain carries TRBV10-3 and TRBJ2-5; 12 bases are shared with TRBD2. The V segment lost 6 bases and the J segment 5 bases; nucleotides outside the gene matches: 4. From germline, CDR1 is ENHRY and CDR2 SYGVKD. This CDR3 contains 14 residues. The CDR3 DNA reads as TGTGCCATCAGCCGTACTAGCGGGAGGGAGACCCAGTACTTC. Translating gives CAISRTSGRETQYF.

The chain combines TRBV7-9 with TRBJ1-2, with 9 bases that match TRBD1. The CDR3 runs to 14 residues. Per the germline V gene, CDR1 is SEHNR and CDR2 is FQNEAQ (reference sequence). J gave up 2 bases and V 5 bases, and 3 bases lay outside the gene matches. The CDR3 protein is CASSRTGGNYGYTF. The CDR3 DNA reads TGTGCCAGCAGCCGCACAGGGGGCAACTATGGCTACACCTTC.

This chain connects TRBV19 to TRBJ1-2; 10 bases align to TRBD1. V shed 5 bases, J shed 4 bases, and the junction held 7 bases outside the gene matches. The CDR3 length is 15 residues. CDR1 LNHDA and CDR2 SQIVND come from the germline V gene (reference sequence). The CDR3: CASSANDRGLYGYTF. CDR3 coding DNA: TGTGCCAGTAGTGCTAACGACAGGGGGCTCTATGGCTACACCTTC.

The chain uses TRBV4-2 and TRBJ1-2, with TRBD1 identical over 9 bases. Per the germline V gene, CDR1 is LGHNA and CDR2 is YNFKEQ. The CDR3 is made up of 15 amino acids. The V segment lost 4 bases and the J segment 6 bases; nucleotides outside the gene matches: 9. CDR3 residues: CASSPTDRGLDGYTF. CDR3 coding DNA: TGTGCCAGCAGCCCAACTGACAGGGGGTTGGATGGCTACACCTTC.